The sequence of this TCR beta chain was determined in a study of T cells in Graves' hyperthyroidism and ophthalmopathy. Amplification targeted TCR beta CDR3 regions from RNA transcripts. The primer set for the first-round RT-PCR of the TCR CDR3 was HTBI. MiXCR, applied by TCRdb to the multiplex PCR reads, yields one record per CDR3 protein. Among roughly 700,000 distinct CDR3 sequences, roughly a third were seen once, and the ten largest hold roughly 30%. CDR3 size: 16 residues. The V gene's germline CDR1 is ENHRY and CDR2 SYGVKD. As concerns this clonotype: At one boundary the junction diverges from the germline segment, which might be a read error.

Disease duration under 2 months; hyperthyroidism patients were aged 18 to 65. Exclusions: uncontrolled infection, other autoimmune disease, pregnancy, lactation. The PBMCs were sourced from fresh peripheral blood (more than 8.5 ml). This rearrangement joins TRBV10-3 to TRBJ1-5, with 8 bases identical to TRBD1. The TCR was taken from a woman aged 40-49 years with Graves' hyperthyroidism. The sequenced sample was blood. The CDR3 DNA reads TGTGCCAGCAGTTCACCTCGGACAGGGTCAATTCAGCCCCAGCATTTT. Its translation: CASSSPRTGSIQPQHF.